This TCR beta chain came from a study of blood T cell repertoires in COVID-19 (dated by TCRdb to the early 2020s). Concerning the study at large: Samples from collaborators originated in the United States, Italy and Spain and spanned both the acute and convalescent phases of COVID-19. The material from the prospective study consisted of cDNA or gDNA derived from T cells, B-cell-depleted T cells, or PBMCs. Deeply sampled blood TCRbeta repertoires from subjects exposed to, actively infected with, or recovered from COVID-19 were included in the dataset. Where available, HLA class I and class II types were obtained from metadata supplied by the sample provider rather than from assay-based typing. Sample metadata almost always included a de-identified subject ID, COVID-19 status, age in years and sex. The repertoires were made available in a free public database intended to serve as a resource for research on the immune response to SARS-CoV-2. Samples were obtained from the ongoing ImmuneRACE study (first 160 participants) and from over a thousand subjects provided by 6 global collaborators. The paper as a whole reports these results and caveats: The amount of clinical and demographic metadata varied by source and participant and was provided uncurated.

Samples from volunteer blood donors who had recovered from COVID-19 were contributed by a second Seattle source. Whole blood was collected in K2EDTA tubes by collaborating institutions according to the institutions' own protocols. Collaborator samples were shipped for TCRbeta analysis as frozen whole blood, isolated PBMCs, or DNA extracted from either sample type. TCRbeta CDR3 regions were amplified from genomic DNA using the immunoSEQ Assay, a bias-controlled multiplex PCR. The study's own analysis went as follows. Within the assay, amplification of reference gene primers was used to estimate how many nucleated cells each sample contained. Sequence reads were collapsed and filtered to measure the absolute abundance of every unique TCRbeta CDR3 rearrangement. For each sample, productive Simpson clonality was calculated as the square root of Simpson's diversity index across productive rearrangements. Imported from immuneACCESS, the table was reduced by TCRdb to in-frame sequences with V and J called. These copies leave out some clones; in studies compared against another copy, an unresolved V gene accounts for under half, and the cause of the remainder is not known. The DNA gave D and trimming, while V, J and clone size come from that table. For this sample there are around 220,000 clones; around nine tenths appear just once. The biggest ten clones account for roughly 2% of the sample.

Based on the germline V gene (reference sequence), the CDR1 and CDR2 sequences are MNHEY and SMNVEV. The CDR3 runs 13 amino acids, cysteine and phenylalanine included. Solely the CDR3 DNA is kept, with 39 bases framed from the first base. V has 5 bases trimmed and J has 4 bases trimmed; junction bases matching no gene number 4. About this clone: What this receptor recognizes is not known. Per-base quality was not reported, and no clone a single base away is much larger than it.

Rearrangement joined TRBV27 to TRBJ1-2; 7 junctional bases match TRBD1. Sequencing was done on a sample of peripheral blood. The TCR was taken from a woman between 35 and 50 years old who had recovered from COVID-19. CDR3 region: CASSRQGAYGYTF. The DNA is TGTGCCAGCAGTCGACAGGGAGCCTATGGCTACACCTTC.